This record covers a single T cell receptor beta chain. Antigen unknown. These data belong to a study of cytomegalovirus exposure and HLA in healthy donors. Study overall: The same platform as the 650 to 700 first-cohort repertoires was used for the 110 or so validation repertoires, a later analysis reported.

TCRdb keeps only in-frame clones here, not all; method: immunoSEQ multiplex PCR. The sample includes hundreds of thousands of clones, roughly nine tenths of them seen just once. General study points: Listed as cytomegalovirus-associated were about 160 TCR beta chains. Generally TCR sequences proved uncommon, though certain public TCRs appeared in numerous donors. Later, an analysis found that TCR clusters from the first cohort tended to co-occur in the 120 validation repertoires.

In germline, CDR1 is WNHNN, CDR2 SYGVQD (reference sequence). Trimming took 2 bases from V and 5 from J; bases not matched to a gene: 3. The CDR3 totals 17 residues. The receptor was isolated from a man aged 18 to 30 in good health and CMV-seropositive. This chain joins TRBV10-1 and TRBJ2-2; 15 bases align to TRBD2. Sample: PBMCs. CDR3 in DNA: TGCGCCAGCAGTGAGACGGGGACTAGCGGGAGGACCGGGGAGCTGTTTTTT. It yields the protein CASSETGTSGRTGELFF.